This T cell receptor beta chain emerged from a study of CD8 T cells in Susac syndrome. The study, taken as a whole, reports: Maximal CD8+ clonal expansion in Susac was observed within TEMRA cells and among active patients.

As regards this clonotype: No antigen is known for it.

Reverse transcription of roughly 0.45 to 1 ug RNA used random hexamers. TCRdb re-analysed the immunoSEQ multiplex PCR reads in MiXCR, keeping a single row per CDR3 protein. This sample has tens of thousands of distinct CDR3 sequences, with 85% to 95% found just once. The CDR3 consists of 15 residues. With V trimmed by 2 bases and J by 8 bases, 9 bases remained unmatched. Sequencing targeted TCR beta in blood CD8+ and CD4+ T cells. Sequenced material: CD8+ T cells from PBMCs. The J gene is TRBJ2-1, the V gene TRBV12-3 or TRBV12-4; 7 bases map to TRBD1. The sequence derives from a human donor with Susac syndrome. The DNA for the CDR3 is TGTGCCAGCAGTTTAAGGCCGTCAGGGGGTGATGAGCAGTTCTTC. Encoded protein: CASSLRPSGGDEQFF.